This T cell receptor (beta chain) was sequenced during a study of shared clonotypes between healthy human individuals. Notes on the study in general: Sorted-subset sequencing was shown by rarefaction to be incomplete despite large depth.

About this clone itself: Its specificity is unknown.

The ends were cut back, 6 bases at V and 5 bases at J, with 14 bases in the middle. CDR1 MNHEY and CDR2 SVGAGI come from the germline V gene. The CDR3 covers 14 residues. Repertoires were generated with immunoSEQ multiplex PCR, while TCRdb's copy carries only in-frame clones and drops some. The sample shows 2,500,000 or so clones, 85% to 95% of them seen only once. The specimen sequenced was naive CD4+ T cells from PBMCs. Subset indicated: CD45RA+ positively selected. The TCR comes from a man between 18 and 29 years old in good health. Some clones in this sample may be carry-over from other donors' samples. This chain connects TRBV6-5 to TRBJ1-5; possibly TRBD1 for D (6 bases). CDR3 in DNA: TGTGCCAGCAGACGGGACATGCAGGATCAGCCCCAGCATTTT. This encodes CASRRDMQDQPQHF.